Each of the 20 T cell receptor beta chains below was sequenced from the same sample in a study of blood T cell repertoires in COVID-19. Only in-frame clones appear in the TCRdb table, and some are missing; sequencing was by immunoSEQ multiplex PCR. The sample carries about 140,000 clones, 88% recorded once. The sequencing sample was made of peripheral blood. The source is a woman in her fifties or sixties with acute or convalescent COVID-19.

The CDR3 DNA is TGTGCCAGTAGTACCTTGAGCAGGGGAGAGACCCAGTACTTC. Residues: CASSTLSRGETQYF. This chain joins TRBV19 and TRBJ2-5, with TRBD1 as a possible D gene (6 bases). The V end lost 4 bases, the J end lost 4 bases, and 13 bases lay between the germline ends. The CDR3 spans 14 residues. The V gene's germline CDR1 is LNHDA and CDR2 SQIVND (reference sequence).

This sequence joins TRBV5-1 and TRBJ1-1; tentatively, D is TRBD1 (6 bases). CDR1 and CDR2 from the germline V gene are SGHRS and YFSETQ. CDR3 size: 13 residues. Trimming shortened V by 4 bases and J by 2 bases, and 9 bases separated the two germline ends. In DNA form, the CDR3 reads TGCGCCAGCAGCCCAGGGGTAAACACTGAAGCTTTCTTT. Encoded protein: CASSPGVNTEAFF.

The chain recombines TRBV4-1 with TRBJ2-5, with D possibly matching TRBD1 (6 bases). CDR3 length: 15 amino acids. The V end lost 3 bases, the J end lost 2 bases, and 13 bases lay between the germline ends. Germline CDR1 MGHRA, CDR2 YSYEKL. The CDR3 reads CASSHPDSLQETQYF. Written as DNA, the CDR3 is TGCGCCAGCAGCCATCCGGACAGTTTGCAAGAGACCCAGTACTTC.

The rearrangement uses TRBV3-1 (or the pseudogene TRBV3-2) and TRBJ1-5; the D is unclear. Germline CDR1 LGHDT, CDR2 YNNKEL (reference sequence). V was pared by 2 bases and J by 4 bases, with 6 bases between. The CDR3 sequence is 13 residues long. CDR3 sequence: CASSQSGNQPQHF. The CDR3, as DNA: TGTGCCAGCAGCCAATCGGGGAATCAGCCCCAGCATTTT.

The genes are TRBV3-1 (or the pseudogene TRBV3-2) and TRBJ2-2; D unclear. In germline, CDR1 is LGHDT, CDR2 YNNKEL (reference sequence). This CDR3 has 14 residues. V was trimmed by 3 bases and J by 8 bases, leaving 13 bases between them. The CDR3 DNA sequence: TGTGCCAGCAGCCAGCCGGGTCTCGCGGGGGAGCTGTTTTTT. Translation: CASSQPGLAGELFF.

The chain couples TRBV7-2 to TRBJ1-3; D may be TRBD1 (6 bases). Per the germline V gene, CDR1 is SGHTA and CDR2 is FQGNSA. The CDR3 consists of 13 residues. Trimming cost V 1 base and J 6 bases, with 7 bases left between them. This CDR3 is CASSLDRENTIYF. The DNA for the CDR3 is TGTGCCAGCAGCTTAGACAGGGAAAACACCATATATTTT.

This clone was recorded a few times. The chain combines TRBV19 with TRBJ1-5; TRBD1 agrees at 8 bases. Germline-derived CDR1 and CDR2 are LNHDA and SQIVND (reference sequence). The V gene end was trimmed by 5 bases and the J gene end by 7 bases; junction bases not matched to a gene: 7. This CDR3 comprises 14 residues. CDR3 amino acids: CASSPSGGGQPQHF. The CDR3 region has the DNA TGTGCCAGTAGTCCCTCAGGGGGCGGGCAGCCCCAGCATTTT. The whole variable domain, filled in from reference TRBV19 and TRBJ1-5, reads DGGITQSPKYLFRKEGQNVTLSCEQNLNHDAMYWYRQDPGQGLRLIYYSQIVNDFQKGDIAEGYSVSREKKESFPLTVTSAQKNPTAFYLCASSPSGGGQPQHFGDGTRLSIL.

The chain links TRBV19 to TRBJ2-1; 7 nucleotides match TRBD1. There are 13 residues in the CDR3. CDR1 and CDR2 from the germline V gene are LNHDA and SQIVND (reference sequence). With V trimmed by 5 bases and J by 9 bases, 7 bases remained unmatched. CDR3 bases: TGTGCCAGTAGTCAGGGGAACAGGGGTGAGCAGTTCTTC. This translates into CASSQGNRGEQFF.

This clone was seen a single time. The rearrangement uses TRBV28 and TRBJ1-2, with 7 bases fitting TRBD1. Germline CDR1 MDHEN, CDR2 SYDVKM. The junction had 7 bases not matched to a gene; V was cut back by 3 bases and J by 0 bases. The CDR3 sequence is 16 residues long. CDR3 DNA sequence: TGTGCCAGCAGTTTGGGGGTGGACAGGCCTAACTATGGCTACACCTTC. Amino acid sequence: CASSLGVDRPNYGYTF.

The genes are TRBV9 and TRBJ2-3; D is undetermined. Trimming cost V 3 bases and J 0 bases, with 11 bases left between them. In germline, CDR1 is SGDLS, CDR2 YYNGEE. The CDR3 is 15 amino acids. CDR3: CASSARLISTDTQYF. The CDR3 bases are TGTGCCAGCAGCGCCAGGTTGATTAGCACAGATACGCAGTATTTT.

This clone was counted between two and nine times. This sequence joins TRBV4-1 and TRBJ2-7; TRBD1 might be the D (6 bases). V was shortened by 3 bases and J by 0 bases, with 12 bases between the two germline ends. There are 15 residues in the CDR3. CDR1 is MGHRA and CDR2 is YSYEKL in the germline V gene. CDR3 loop: CASSHAGVGSYEQYF. DNA for the CDR3: TGCGCCAGCAGCCACGCAGGGGTAGGCTCCTACGAGCAGTACTTC.

This clone showed up just once. The chain uses TRBV7-6 and TRBJ1-4; D not certain. The CDR3 extends over 15 amino acids. CDR1 SGHVS and CDR2 FNYEAQ come from the germline V gene. V lost 0 bases to trimming and J lost 11 bases, with 16 bases between them. The CDR3 region has the DNA TGTGCCAGCAGCTTAGCGTTGGCCACTTCGGGGAAACTGTTTTTT. Protein sequence: CASSLALATSGKLFF.

The V gene is TRBV19, the J gene TRBJ2-5; TRBD2 aligns across 7 bases. Germline CDR1 is LNHDA and CDR2 is SQIVND (reference sequence). CDR3 length: 14 residues. V lost 3 bases and J lost 2; bases outside the gene matches: 3. The CDR3 is CASSMGGGQETQYF. In DNA, the CDR3 is TGTGCCAGTAGTATGGGGGGGGGTCAAGAGACCCAGTACTTC.

The rearrangement uses TRBV30 and TRBJ1-1; maybe TRBD1 (6 bases). Trimming removed 2 bases at V and 4 bases at J, with 14 bases between. This CDR3 spans 14 amino acids. Germline CDR1 reads GTSNPN; CDR2 reads SVGIG (reference sequence). For the CDR3, the DNA is TGTGCCTGGAGTTTCACAGGGACGGGCACTGAAGCTTTCTTT. Translated, it gives CAWSFTGTGTEAFF.

This clone was seen a single time. This sequence joins TRBV6-2 or TRBV6-3 and TRBJ1-6; TRBD1 is a possible D gene (6 bases). Trimming pared 5 bases from V and 6 bases from J, leaving 17 bases between. The CDR3 is 16 residues long. The germline CDR1 and CDR2 sequences are MNHEY and SVGEGT. The CDR3 spells CASSVDRTPGNSPLHF. The CDR3 nucleotides read TGTGCCAGCAGTGTAGACAGGACTCCCGGTAATTCACCCCTCCACTTT.

The J gene is TRBJ2-7, the V gene TRBV6-2 or TRBV6-3; tentatively, D is TRBD2 (6 bases). The CDR3 length is 17 residues. The germline V gene encodes CDR1 MNHEY and CDR2 SVGEGT. With 2 bases removed from V and 0 bases from J, the gap between germline ends came to 17 bases. The CDR3: CASSYVSGTLSSYEQYF. In DNA form, the CDR3 reads TGTGCCAGCAGTTACGTCTCCGGGACTTTGAGCTCCTACGAGCAGTACTTC.

Only a few counts were recorded for this clone. CDR3 in amino acids: CAVENRLSYEQYF. The CDR3 DNA follows: TGTGCGGTAGAGAACAGGTTATCCTACGAGCAGTACTTC. V and J are TRBV19 and TRBJ2-7; tentatively, D is TRBD1 (5 bases). Germline values: CDR1 LNHDA, CDR2 SQIVND (reference sequence). This CDR3 has 13 residues.

The chain recombines TRBV7-9 with TRBJ1-1; D gene uncertain. CDR1 is SEHNR, CDR2 FQNEAQ, per germline (reference sequence). V was cut by 2 bases and J by 3 bases, with 19 bases left in between. The CDR3 contains 17 residues. This CDR3 is CASSLTAGSRIDTEAFF. CDR3 nucleotides: TGTGCCAGCAGCTTAACGGCTGGGAGTCGGATTGACACTGAAGCTTTCTTT.

The chain recombines TRBV2 with TRBJ1-2, with unresolved D. The V and J ends lost 5 bases and 2 bases respectively, with 9 bases between them. The germline CDR1 and CDR2 sequences are SNHLY and FYNNEI. The CDR3 loop spans 13 amino acids. CDR3 loop: CASSRQANYGYTF. The CDR3 DNA follows: TGTGCCAGCAGTCGCCAGGCAAACTATGGCTACACCTTC.

V usage is TRBV19 and J usage is TRBJ2-4, with 10 bases that match TRBD1. The germline gives CDR1 LNHDA, CDR2 SQIVND (reference sequence). J gave up 1 base and V 5 bases, and 5 bases lay outside the gene matches. This CDR3 has 16 residues. CDR3 DNA: TGTGCCAGTAGTGCCAGGACAGGGGGGGCCAAAAACATTCAGTACTTC. Encoded protein: CASSARTGGAKNIQYF.